This record concerns one T cell receptor (beta chain) sequence. The target antigen is unknown. The CDR3 runs 14 residues. Germline loops: CDR1 SGHKS, CDR2 YYEKEE (reference sequence). The germline V and J ends were trimmed by 1 base and 6 bases, with 14 bases remaining between them. These data are taken from a study of graft-versus-host responses after intestinal transplantation. Study-level background: Every transplant recipient was induced with anti-thymocyte globulin, then maintained on tacrolimus and steroids for about 3 years.

Libraries were prepared by immunoSEQ multiplex PCR; TCRdb keeps only in-frame clonotypes and omits some of them. The table lists tens of thousands of clones, approximately 87% of them singletons. The V gene is TRBV5-5, the J gene TRBJ2-7; tentative D call: TRBD2 (6 bases). This sample comprised unstimulated CD4+ T cells sorted from spleen or lymph node cells, obtained before intestinal transplant. This TCR derives from a human donor who received an intestinal transplant. In DNA, the CDR3 is TGTGCCAGCAGCTTGTTTGGATCCGGGGGCGAGCAGTACTTC. Protein: CASSLFGSGGEQYF.